Listed below are T cell receptor beta chains from one sample, sequenced in a study of beta chain features in type 1 diabetes. Here immunoSEQ multiplex PCR was the method, and the copy in TCRdb shows in-frame clones only, minus some. The sample lists 150,000 to 200,000 clones, 8% to 9.5% occurring once. The sequencing sample was made of central memory CD4+ T cells from blood. Receptors originate from a woman aged 18-29 years with type 1 diabetes. Each CDR3 is given with its conserved first and last residue. A D gene is named only where the DNA matches it firmly. The size field is filled for only some rows; it gives once, few, many or a size class.

TRBV28,TRBJ2-3,few,.,CASSLVDTSTDTQYF,TGTGCCAGCAGTTTAGTGGACACTAGCACAGATACGCAGTATTTT
TRBV27,TRBJ1-5,.,.,CATSGQGNQPQHF,TGTGCCACCTCAGGGCAAGGTAACCAGCCCCAGCATTTT
TRBV28,TRBJ1-5,few,.,CASSLSQALRDNQPQHF,TGTGCCAGCAGTTTATCCCAGGCACTGAGGGACAATCAGCCCCAGCATTTT
TRBV7-9,TRBJ1-4,.,.,CASSLAGGFEKLFF,TGTGCCAGCAGCTTGGCAGGAGGATTTGAAAAACTGTTTTTT
TRBV25-1,TRBJ1-4,few,TRBD1,CASSEWRTGGDEKLFF,TGTGCCAGCAGTGAATGGAGGACAGGGGGGGATGAAAAACTGTTTTTT
TRBV4-3,TRBJ2-4,many,TRBD1,CASSQAPGGSSGNIQYF,TGCGCCAGCAGCCAAGCTCCAGGGGGCTCGTCGGGGAACATTCAGTACTTC
TRBV19,TRBJ2-3,few,.,CASSLLTGRDTQYF,TGTGCCAGTAGCCTACTCACGGGGAGGGATACGCAGTATTTT
TRBV4-2,TRBJ2-3,.,TRBD2,CASSQDSGDTTDTQYF,TGTGCCAGCAGCCAAGATAGCGGGGACACCACAGATACGCAGTATTTT
TRBV7-2,TRBJ2-5,.,TRBD2,CASSDRGLPGLEAQYF,TGTGCCAGCAGCGACCGGGGACTCCCAGGACTAGAGGCCCAGTACTTC
TRBV6-6,TRBJ2-7,few,.,CASSGRGVRAYEQYF,TGTGCCAGCAGTGGCCGCGGAGTGAGGGCCTACGAGCAGTACTTC
TRBV5-5,TRBJ2-7,.,TRBD2,CASSSGLANYEQYF,TGTGCCAGCAGCTCGGGACTAGCGAACTACGAGCAGTACTTC
TRBV6-6,TRBJ2-5,few,TRBD2,CASNSGGVQETQYF,TGTGCCAGCAATTCCGGGGGGGTCCAAGAGACCCAGTACTTC
TRBV18,TRBJ2-7,.,TRBD2,CASSPPGGGQSYEQYF,TGTGCCAGCTCACCACCAGGCGGGGGGCAATCCTACGAGCAGTACTTC
TRBV4-2,TRBJ2-2,few,TRBD2,CASSLSGSRAGELFF,TGTGCCAGCAGCCTAAGCGGGAGTAGGGCCGGGGAGCTGTTTTTT
TRBV2,TRBJ2-7,few,TRBD1,CASRGTGYEQYF,TGTGCCAGCAGGGGGACAGGCTACGAGCAGTACTTC
TRBV7-9,TRBJ2-1,.,.,CASSPERGGQGVIEEFF,TGTGCCAGCAGCCCTGAGCGGGGGGGACAGGGGGTAATTGAGGAGTTCTTC
TRBV29-1,TRBJ2-3,.,TRBD2,CSVDSPSTSASTDTQYF,TGCAGCGTTGACTCCCCGTCGACTAGCGCAAGCACAGATACGCAGTATTTT
TRBV11-2,TRBJ1-5,.,.,CASSFFGGRDQPQHF,TGTGCCAGCAGCTTTTTCGGGGGACGGGATCAGCCCCAGCATTTT
TRBV5-1,TRBJ1-6,few,TRBD1,CASSGLGQGDSPLHF,TGCGCCAGCAGCGGGTTGGGACAGGGTGATTCACCCCTCCACTTT
TRBV2,TRBJ1-5,.,.,CASSSETVSQPQHF,TGTGCCAGCAGCTCCGAGACAGTTTCCCAGCCCCAGCATTTT
TRBV29-1,TRBJ2-7,few,TRBD2,CSVGGTTSGTDKQYF,TGCAGCGTTGGAGGGACGACTAGCGGAACAGATAAGCAGTACTTC
TRBV4-3,TRBJ1-2,.,.,CASSQEFGGASGYTF,TGCGCCAGCAGCCAAGAATTCGGGGGGGCGTCGGGCTACACCTTC
TRBV7-3,TRBJ2-1,few,TRBD2,CASSRALAGGPNEQFF,TGTGCCAGCAGCCGGGCCCTAGCGGGAGGGCCAAATGAGCAGTTCTTC
TRBV27,TRBJ2-5,.,.,CASSSRRGETQYF,TGTGCCAGCAGTTCTCGCAGGGGAGAGACCCAGTACTTC
TRBV29-1,TRBJ2-5,.,.,CSVEPTVGEQYF,TGCAGCGTTGAACCCACGGTTGGGGAGCAGTACTTC
TRBV2,TRBJ2-3,.,TRBD1,CASSRQGPNTDTQYF,TGTGCCAGCAGCAGACAGGGTCCTAACACAGATACGCAGTATTTT
TRBV5-6,TRBJ1-4,few,.,CASTLLDGNEKLFF,TGTGCCAGCACCCTGCTTGACGGGAACGAAAAACTGTTTTTT
TRBV25-1,TRBJ2-1,.,.,CASSDPQVPEQFF,TGTGCCAGCAGTGACCCCCAGGTCCCTGAGCAGTTCTTC
TRBV4-3,TRBJ1-1,.,.,CASSQDYPGRNTEAFF,TGCGCCAGCAGCCAAGATTACCCAGGCCGGAACACTGAAGCTTTCTTT
TRBV4-1,TRBJ1-1,few,.,CASSPQEGTEAFF,TGCGCCAGCAGCCCCCAGGAGGGCACTGAAGCTTTCTTT
TRBV7-2,TRBJ2-7,.,.,CASSLSGQGEQYF,TGTGCCAGCAGCTTAAGTGGGCAGGGCGAGCAGTACTTC
TRBV11-2,TRBJ2-1,.,TRBD2,CASSLRWTSGLLDEQFF,TGTGCCAGCAGCTTACGTTGGACTAGCGGACTCTTGGATGAGCAGTTCTTC
TRBV19,TRBJ1-2,few,.,CASRQRDSFGYTF,TGTGCCAGTAGACAGCGGGACTCCTTTGGCTACACCTTC
TRBV4-3,TRBJ1-5,.,TRBD1,CASSQDRQGGQPQHF,TGCGCCAGCAGCCAAGATCGACAGGGAGGTCAGCCCCAGCATTTT
TRBV11-2,TRBJ2-5,few,TRBD1,CASSPTLRQGARETQYF,TGTGCCAGCAGCCCGACCCTCCGACAGGGGGCTCGAGAGACCCAGTACTTC
TRBV5-6,TRBJ2-3,.,TRBD2,CASSSTAGGATDTQYF,TGTGCCAGCAGCTCCACTGCGGGAGGGGCGACAGATACGCAGTATTTT
TRBV19,TRBJ2-1,.,TRBD1,CASSTIDRGLREQFF,TGTGCCAGTAGTACGATAGACAGGGGGCTTCGGGAGCAGTTCTTC
TRBV18,TRBJ1-2,few,.,CASSPPTERANYGYTF,TGTGCCAGCTCACCACCTACCGAGAGAGCTAACTATGGCTACACCTTC
TRBV7-8,TRBJ2-7,few,.,CASSPDRNEQYF,TGTGCCAGCAGCCCCGACAGGAACGAGCAGTACTTC
TRBV7-2,TRBJ2-3,.,.,CASVSTSGLTDTQYF,TGTGCCAGTGTGAGCACTTCGGGTCTCACAGATACGCAGTATTTT
TRBV28,TRBJ2-7,few,TRBD1,CASSFYRGQGGNF,TGTGCCAGCAGTTTCTACAGGGGGCAAGGTGGGAACTTC
TRBV20-1,TRBJ1-5,few,.,CSGGQPQHF,TGCAGTGGAGGACAGCCCCAGCATTTT
TRBV28,TRBJ1-1,few,.,CASSIFYRDTEAFF,TGTGCCAGCAGTATCTTCTACAGGGACACTGAAGCTTTCTTT
TRBV14,TRBJ2-3,.,TRBD2,CASSPRGTDTQYF,TGTGCCAGCAGCCCGCGGGGGACAGATACGCAGTATTTT
TRBV29-1,TRBJ1-1,few,TRBD1,CSVEGQLLMNTEAFF,TGCAGCGTTGAGGGACAGCTTTTAATGAACACTGAAGCTTTCTTT
TRBV4-2,TRBJ2-2,few,TRBD2,CASSQQLAVLTGELFF,TGTGCCAGCAGCCAACAACTAGCGGTACTCACCGGGGAGCTGTTTTTT
TRBV29-1,TRBJ2-1,many,TRBD1,CSVDRGGNEQFF,TGCAGCGTGGACAGGGGCGGGAATGAGCAGTTCTTC
TRBV28,TRBJ2-1,.,.,CASRSGDSYNEQFF,TGTGCCAGCCGATCAGGGGACTCCTACAATGAGCAGTTCTTC
TRBV4-3,TRBJ2-3,.,.,CASSQTLGGADTQYF,TGCGCCAGCAGCCAAACCTTGGGCGGGGCAGATACGCAGTATTTT
TRBV10-3,TRBJ2-3,many,.,CAIGNQADTQYF,TGTGCCATCGGCAATCAGGCAGATACGCAGTATTTT
TRBV7-2,TRBJ2-4,few,.,CASSRSGGGIQYF,TGTGCCAGCAGCCGAAGTGGAGGTGGCATTCAGTACTTC
TRBV21-1,TRBJ1-1,.,.,CASSNFRNTEAFF,TGTGCCAGCAGCAATTTCAGAAACACTGAAGCTTTCTTT
TRBV2,TRBJ1-2,few,TRBD1,CASMGDRVGYGYTF,TGTGCCAGCATGGGGGACAGGGTCGGTTATGGCTACACCTTC
TRBV30,TRBJ1-1,few,TRBD1,CAWSAGQRNTEAFF,TGTGCCTGGAGTGCGGGACAGAGGAACACTGAAGCTTTCTTT
TRBV9,TRBJ1-2,few,.,CASSPREGNYGYTF,TGTGCCAGCAGCCCTCGGGAGGGCAACTATGGCTACACCTTC
TRBV10-3,TRBJ2-6,few,TRBD1,CAISAGGSLNVLTF,TGTGCCATCAGTGCAGGGGGTAGTCTCAACGTCCTGACTTTC
TRBV14,TRBJ2-1,few,TRBD2,CASSPLAGASLSSYNEQFF,TGTGCCAGCAGCCCACTAGCGGGGGCTAGTTTGAGCTCCTACAATGAGCAGTTCTTC
TRBV4-2,TRBJ2-4,few,TRBD2,CASSQEPSSGRVVPKNIQYF,TGTGCCAGCAGCCAAGAGCCGTCTAGCGGGAGGGTCGTACCCAAAAACATTCAGTACTTC
TRBV6-5,TRBJ2-2,.,.,CASSYPRQANTGELFF,TGTGCCAGCAGTTACCCTCGGCAGGCAAACACCGGGGAGCTGTTTTTT